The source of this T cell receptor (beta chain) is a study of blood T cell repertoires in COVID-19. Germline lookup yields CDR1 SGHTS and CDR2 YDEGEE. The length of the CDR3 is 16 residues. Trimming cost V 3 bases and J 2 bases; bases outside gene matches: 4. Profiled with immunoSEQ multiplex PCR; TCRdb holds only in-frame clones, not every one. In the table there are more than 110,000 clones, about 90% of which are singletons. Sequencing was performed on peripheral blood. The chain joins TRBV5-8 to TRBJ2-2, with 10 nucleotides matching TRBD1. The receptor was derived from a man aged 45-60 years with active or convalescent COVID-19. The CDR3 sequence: CASSSGTGANTGELFF. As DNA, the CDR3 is TGTGCCAGCAGCTCAGGGACAGGGGCTAACACCGGGGAGCTGTTTTTT.